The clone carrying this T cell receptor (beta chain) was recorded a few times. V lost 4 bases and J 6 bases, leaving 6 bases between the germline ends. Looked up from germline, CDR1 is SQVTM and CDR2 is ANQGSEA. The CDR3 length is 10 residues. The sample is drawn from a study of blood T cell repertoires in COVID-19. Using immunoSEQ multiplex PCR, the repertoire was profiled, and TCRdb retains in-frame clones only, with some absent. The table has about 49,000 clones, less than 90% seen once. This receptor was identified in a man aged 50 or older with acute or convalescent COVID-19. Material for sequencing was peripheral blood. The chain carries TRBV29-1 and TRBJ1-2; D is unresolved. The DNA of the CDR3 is TGCAGCGTTGGGGGAGATGGCTACACCTTC. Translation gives CSVGGDGYTF.